The rows below give T cell receptor beta chains drawn from one sample of a study of blood T cell repertoires in COVID-19. Clones were sequenced by immunoSEQ multiplex PCR, and TCRdb holds only the in-frame ones, with some missing. The table records 150,000 to 200,000 clones, 80% to 85% of them present only once. Sequenced: PBMCs or T cells enriched from blood (not recorded which). The receptor set was obtained from a man in his 70s who had been exposed to COVID-19. Both conserved end residues are part of each CDR3. The D gene is left open where the match is weak. Only part of the rows carry a size: once, few, many, or a class if the clone is expanded.

J: TRBJ1-1; V: TRBV4-3; D: TRBD1; size: .; CDR3: CASSQEGQGTEAFF; DNA: TGCGCCAGCAGCCAAGAGGGACAGGGAACTGAAGCTTTCTTT
J: TRBJ2-5; V: TRBV12-5; D: .; size: .; CDR3: CASGPFRETQYF; DNA: TGTGCTAGTGGCCCTTTCCGAGAGACCCAGTACTTC
J: TRBJ1-5; V: TRBV1; D: .; size: once; CDR3: CTSSQAWISDRGRHQPQHF; DNA: TGCACCAGCAGCCAGGCCTGGATTTCGGACAGGGGAAGGCATCAGCCCCAGCATTTT
J: TRBJ2-1; V: TRBV9; D: TRBD1; size: .; CDR3: CASSASGQDYNEQFF; DNA: TGTGCCAGCAGCGCATCGGGACAGGACTACAATGAGCAGTTCTTC
J: TRBJ1-4; V: TRBV30; D: TRBD1; size: .; CDR3: CAWSVSWDREWGEKLFF; DNA: TGTGCCTGGAGTGTATCCTGGGACAGGGAATGGGGGGAAAAACTGTTTTTT
J: TRBJ2-5; V: TRBV13; D: TRBD2; size: .; CDR3: CASSSSGRALIGETQYF; DNA: TGTGCCAGCTCATCTAGCGGGAGGGCTTTAATAGGAGAGACCCAGTACTTC
J: TRBJ2-2; V: TRBV9; D: TRBD1; size: .; CDR3: CASSARTGNTGELFF; DNA: TGTGCCAGCAGCGCACGGACAGGGAACACCGGGGAGCTGTTTTTT
J: TRBJ2-6; V: TRBV7-6; D: .; size: .; CDR3: CASSLQGRGGANVLTF; DNA: TGTGCCAGCAGTTTACAGGGAAGAGGTGGGGCCAACGTCCTGACTTTC
J: TRBJ2-2; V: TRBV6-2/TRBV6-3; D: TRBD2; size: .; CDR3: CASSYLVVAGVPGELFF; DNA: TGTGCCAGCAGTTACCTCGTGGTAGCGGGAGTTCCCGGGGAGCTGTTTTTT
J: TRBJ1-6; V: TRBV28; D: .; size: .; CDR3: CASSSGQNNSPLHF; DNA: TGTGCCAGCAGTTCCGGACAGAATAATTCACCCCTCCACTTT
J: TRBJ1-1; V: TRBV18; D: .; size: .; CDR3: CASSRPGTEAFF; DNA: TGTGCCAGCTCACGACCCGGCACTGAAGCTTTCTTT
J: TRBJ2-7; V: TRBV30; D: .; size: .; CDR3: CAWNRTPNEQYF; DNA: TGTGCCTGGAACCGGACACCCAACGAGCAGTACTTC
J: TRBJ2-3; V: TRBV24-1; D: .; size: .; CDR3: CATSDGGRDTQYF; DNA: TGTGCCACCAGTGATGGAGGGCGGGATACGCAGTATTTT
J: TRBJ2-3; V: TRBV13; D: .; size: .; CDR3: CASSLGAGLTDTQYF; DNA: TGTGCCAGCAGCTTAGGAGCGGGCCTCACAGATACGCAGTATTTT
J: TRBJ1-2; V: TRBV6-5; D: TRBD1; size: .; CDR3: CASRGQGLVGYTF; DNA: TGTGCCAGCAGAGGACAGGGGCTTGTCGGCTACACCTTC
J: TRBJ2-7; V: TRBV7-9; D: TRBD1; size: .; CDR3: CASSSRDRGRNEQYF; DNA: TGTGCCAGCAGCTCTCGGGACAGGGGGCGAAACGAGCAGTACTTC
J: TRBJ1-5; V: TRBV6-5; D: .; size: .; CDR3: CASGPAPWGQPQHF; DNA: TGTGCCAGCGGTCCGGCCCCATGGGGCCAGCCCCAGCATTTT
J: TRBJ2-7; V: TRBV7-2; D: .; size: .; CDR3: CASSFRGVSEQYF; DNA: TGTGCCAGCAGCTTCAGAGGCGTTTCCGAGCAGTACTTC
J: TRBJ1-4; V: TRBV7-2; D: .; size: few; CDR3: CASSLGGEKLFF; DNA: TGTGCCAGCAGCTTAGGAGGTGAAAAACTGTTTTTT
J: TRBJ2-1; V: TRBV11-2; D: TRBD1; size: .; CDR3: CASSLLRDRGRNEQFF; DNA: TGTGCCAGCAGCCTCCTACGAGACAGGGGTAGGAATGAGCAGTTCTTC
J: TRBJ2-2; V: TRBV19; D: TRBD2; size: .; CDR3: CASRLAGVRTGELFF; DNA: TGTGCCAGTAGACTAGCGGGAGTCCGCACCGGGGAGCTGTTTTTT
J: TRBJ2-1; V: TRBV2; D: TRBD1; size: .; CDR3: CASSEGQGVYNEQFF; DNA: TGTGCCAGCAGCGAAGGGCAGGGGGTTTACAATGAGCAGTTCTTC
J: TRBJ1-1; V: TRBV5-6; D: TRBD1; size: .; CDR3: CASSYQGQGNTEAFF; DNA: TGTGCCAGCAGCTACCAAGGACAGGGAAACACTGAAGCTTTCTTT
J: TRBJ1-5; V: TRBV5-1; D: TRBD1; size: .; CDR3: CASSPDWDRTVNSNQPQHF; DNA: TGCGCCAGCAGTCCGGATTGGGACAGGACGGTTAATAGCAATCAGCCCCAGCATTTT
J: TRBJ1-1; V: TRBV6-2/TRBV6-3; D: .; size: .; CDR3: CASSPGASGWTEAFF; DNA: TGTGCCAGCAGTCCCGGAGCCTCCGGTTGGACTGAAGCTTTCTTT
J: TRBJ2-3; V: TRBV24-1; D: .; size: .; CDR3: CATSDAGSRAYTQYF; DNA: TGTGCCACCAGTGATGCCGGGTCCCGAGCTTATACGCAGTATTTT
J: TRBJ1-1; V: TRBV6-6; D: .; size: .; CDR3: CASSYSGMNTEAFF; DNA: TGTGCCAGCAGTTACTCGGGCATGAACACTGAAGCTTTCTTT
J: TRBJ1-2; V: TRBV7-2; D: .; size: .; CDR3: CASSSGPPAGYGYTF; DNA: TGTGCCAGCAGCTCCGGGCCGCCGGCGGGCTATGGCTACACCTTC
J: TRBJ2-1; V: TRBV5-1; D: .; size: .; CDR3: CASSLRTESYNEQFF; DNA: TGCGCCAGCAGCCTAAGGACAGAATCCTACAATGAGCAGTTCTTC
J: TRBJ1-1; V: TRBV30; D: .; size: .; CDR3: CAFDSGVFSTEAFF; DNA: TGTGCCTTTGACTCAGGGGTTTTTAGCACTGAAGCTTTCTTT
J: TRBJ2-5; V: TRBV28; D: .; size: .; CDR3: CASSILEKETQYF; DNA: TGTGCCAGCAGTATACTGGAGAAAGAGACCCAGTACTTC
J: TRBJ2-3; V: TRBV15; D: .; size: .; CDR3: CATSRDRGKGTDTQYF; DNA: TGTGCCACCAGCAGAGATAGGGGAAAGGGCACAGATACGCAGTATTTT
J: TRBJ1-6; V: TRBV6-2/TRBV6-3; D: .; size: .; CDR3: CASSYPGQNNSPLHF; DNA: TGTGCCAGCAGTTATCCGGGACAAAATAATTCACCCCTCCACTTT
J: TRBJ2-3; V: TRBV5-4; D: TRBD1; size: .; CDR3: CASSLVGQGVPDTQYF; DNA: TGTGCCAGCAGCTTGGTAGGGCAGGGGGTTCCAGATACGCAGTATTTT
J: TRBJ1-6; V: TRBV29-1; D: .; size: .; CDR3: CSVANHNSPLHF; DNA: TGCAGCGTTGCCAATCATAATTCACCCCTCCACTTT
J: TRBJ2-1; V: TRBV18; D: .; size: .; CDR3: CASSPPWTGSYNEQFF; DNA: TGTGCCAGCTCTCCCCCCTGGACGGGATCCTACAATGAGCAGTTCTTC
J: TRBJ2-7; V: TRBV27; D: .; size: .; CDR3: CASSLQGSNEQYF; DNA: TGTGCCAGCAGTTTGCAGGGGAGCAACGAGCAGTACTTC
J: TRBJ1-2; V: TRBV6-4; D: .; size: .; CDR3: CASNPSLDSNYGYTF; DNA: TGTGCCAGCAATCCAAGCCTAGATTCTAACTATGGCTACACCTTC
J: TRBJ1-4; V: TRBV5-1; D: .; size: .; CDR3: CASSLVSGINEKLFF; DNA: TGCGCCAGCAGCTTGGTGTCGGGGATTAATGAAAAACTGTTTTTT
J: TRBJ2-7; V: TRBV18; D: .; size: once; CDR3: CASSQRTVGEQYF; DNA: TGTGCCAGCTCGCAACGGACAGTAGGCGAGCAGTACTTC
J: TRBJ1-4; V: TRBV7-2; D: TRBD1; size: .; CDR3: CASSRDRQSEKLFF; DNA: TGTGCCAGCAGCCGGGACAGGCAGTCTGAAAAACTGTTTTTT
J: TRBJ2-1; V: TRBV29-1; D: TRBD1; size: .; CDR3: CSVWTGESYNEQFF; DNA: TGCAGCGTCTGGACAGGGGAGTCCTACAATGAGCAGTTCTTC
J: TRBJ1-2; V: TRBV11-2; D: .; size: .; CDR3: CASRQTVWGRDYGYTF; DNA: TGTGCCAGCAGACAAACGGTCTGGGGCAGGGACTATGGCTACACCTTC
J: TRBJ2-1; V: TRBV7-9; D: TRBD2; size: few; CDR3: CASVPGLAQHRRFF; DNA: TGTGCCAGCGTCCCGGGACTAGCACAACATCGCAGGTTCTTC
J: TRBJ1-5; V: TRBV2; D: .; size: .; CDR3: CASSVGLASNQPQHF; DNA: TGTGCCAGCAGTGTTGGACTCGCTAGCAATCAGCCCCAGCATTTT
J: TRBJ1-2; V: TRBV3-1/TRBV3-2; D: TRBD1; size: .; CDR3: CASSLGTGLNYGYTF; DNA: TGTGCCAGCAGCCTAGGGACAGGGCTTAACTATGGCTACACCTTC
J: TRBJ2-1; V: TRBV6-5; D: TRBD2; size: once; CDR3: CASSYSGLAAYNEQFF; DNA: TGTGCCAGCAGTTACTCAGGGCTAGCGGCCTACAATGAGCAGTTCTTC
J: TRBJ2-1; V: TRBV7-9; D: .; size: many; CDR3: CASSLGGGSYNEQFF; DNA: TGTGCCAGCAGCTTAGGTGGGGGGTCCTACAATGAGCAGTTCTTC
J: TRBJ1-4; V: TRBV5-5; D: TRBD1; size: .; CDR3: CASSLGRQGGQEKLFF; DNA: TGTGCCAGCAGCCTAGGAAGACAGGGCGGGCAGGAAAAACTGTTTTTT
J: TRBJ1-1; V: TRBV7-9; D: .; size: .; CDR3: CASSPYQGLNTEAFF; DNA: TGTGCCAGCAGCCCTTACCAAGGACTAAACACTGAAGCTTTCTTT
J: TRBJ1-1; V: TRBV7-8; D: .; size: .; CDR3: CASSLVVRGMNTEAFF; DNA: TGTGCCAGCAGCTTAGTAGTGAGAGGGATGAACACTGAAGCTTTCTTT
J: TRBJ2-3; V: TRBV7-9; D: TRBD1; size: few; CDR3: CASSARGRDTQYF; DNA: TGTGCCAGCAGCGCAAGGGGGCGAGATACGCAGTATTTT
J: TRBJ1-1; V: TRBV7-9; D: .; size: .; CDR3: CASSSIRGWPEAFF; DNA: TGTGCCAGCAGCTCGATCAGGGGTTGGCCTGAAGCTTTCTTT